One sample yielded the 15 T cell receptor beta chains listed below, sequenced in a study of Ad26.COV2.S vaccination and SARS-CoV-2 variants. Using immunoSEQ multiplex PCR, the repertoire was profiled, and TCRdb retains in-frame clones only, with some absent. The data show 97,000 or so clones, 60% to 85% seen once. The sample here was peripheral blood, taken after recovery from COVID-19. These receptors were collected from a human donor who had recovered from COVID-19.

The V call is TRBV3-1 (or the pseudogene TRBV3-2), the J call TRBJ1-3; D is ambiguous. V was shortened by 1 base and J by 0 bases, with 4 bases between the two germline ends. CDR3 length: 14 amino acids. Germline V gives CDR1 LGHDT, CDR2 YNNKEL (reference sequence). The CDR3 nucleotides are TGTGCCAGCAGCCAAGCAAGCTCTGGAAACACCATATATTTT. This translates into CASSQASSGNTIYF.

CDR3 bases: TGCAGCGCCAGGGCTTACAATGAGCAGTTCTTC. It translates to CSARAYNEQFF. The chain combines TRBV29-1 with TRBJ2-1; tentatively, D is TRBD1 (5 bases). The V gene lost 7 bases and the J gene lost 4 bases, with 8 bases spanning the gap. The CDR3 has 11 amino acids. Germline-derived CDR1 and CDR2 are SQVTM and ANQGSEA.

The chain's CDR3 is CSVEVLAGRTDTQYF. DNA of the CDR3: TGCAGCGTTGAGGTACTAGCGGGGCGCACAGATACGCAGTATTTT. V usage is TRBV29-1 and J usage is TRBJ2-3, with 10 bases matching TRBD2. V lost 3 bases and J lost 1; bases outside the gene matches: 4. The CDR3 runs to 15 residues. From germline, CDR1 is SQVTM and CDR2 ANQGSEA.

The chain uses TRBV5-1 and TRBJ1-3; tentatively, D is TRBD1 (6 bases). The CDR3 consists of 13 residues. Germline lookup yields CDR1 SGHRS and CDR2 YFSETQ. V shed 4 bases and J shed 2 bases, with 7 bases lying between them. CDR3 bases: TGCGCCAGCAGCGGGACAACTGGAAACACCATATATTTT. It encodes CASSGTTGNTIYF.

The rearrangement uses TRBV11-2 and TRBJ1-4; a possible D gene is TRBD1 (5 bases). The V and J ends lost 5 bases and 7 bases respectively, with 17 bases between them. The CDR3 is made up of 15 amino acids. Germline assignment: CDR1 SGHAT and CDR2 FQNNGV. The CDR3 nucleotides are TGTGCCAGCAGCCCTTCGACAGCTGAGGGTGAAAAACTGTTTTTT. Amino acid sequence: CASSPSTAEGEKLFF.

The chain combines TRBV5-1 with TRBJ2-3; maybe TRBD1 (5 bases). The CDR3 totals 14 residues. Germline V lookup: CDR1 SGHRS, CDR2 YFSETQ. Trimming shortened V by 0 bases and J by 2 bases, and 7 bases separated the two germline ends. The CDR3 reads CASSLVGVTDTQYF. CDR3 coding DNA: TGCGCCAGCAGCTTGGTAGGGGTCACAGATACGCAGTATTTT.

The CDR3 protein is CASSGNTQGFEQYF. CDR3 nucleotide sequence: TGCGCCAGCAGCGGAAATACACAGGGATTCGAGCAGTACTTC. This chain uses TRBV5-1 with TRBJ2-7; D might be TRBD1 (6 bases). Germline CDR1 is SGHRS and CDR2 is YFSETQ. Trimming took off 4 bases at V and 6 bases at J, with 17 bases between the two ends. The CDR3 runs 14 residues.

The chain recombines TRBV4-1 with TRBJ1-1, with D tentatively TRBD1 (6 bases). CDR3 length: 15 amino acids. With 4 bases removed from V and 7 bases from J, the gap between germline ends came to 19 bases. The germline V gene encodes CDR1 MGHRA and CDR2 YSYEKL. CDR3 region: CASSRKQGIEGEAFF. The CDR3 coding sequence is TGCGCCAGCAGCCGAAAACAGGGAATCGAGGGTGAAGCTTTCTTT.

This clone was recorded only once. The chain recombines TRBV5-4 with TRBJ1-4; D is possibly TRBD1 (5 bases). The germline V gene encodes CDR1 SGHNT and CDR2 YYREEE (reference sequence). V lost 0 bases and J 3 bases, leaving 9 bases between the germline ends. The CDR3 covers 15 residues. CDR3 protein: CASSLAGGSNEKLFF. CDR3 nucleotide sequence: TGTGCCAGCAGCTTGGCCGGGGGATCTAATGAAAAACTGTTTTTT.

The V call is TRBV4-3, the J call TRBJ1-6, with 8 nucleotides matching TRBD1. The CDR3 runs to 15 residues. Germline V lookup: CDR1 LGHNA, CDR2 YSLEER. Losses at the gene ends were 0 bases for V and 10 bases for J; bases not matched to a gene: 5. CDR3 nucleotide sequence: TGCGCCAGCAGCCAAGAGACAGGGGTTGTGTCACCCCTCCACTTT. It translates to CASSQETGVVSPLHF.

This clone appeared once. This chain joins TRBV4-1 and TRBJ2-3, with D perhaps matching TRBD2 (6 bases). Trimming pared 6 bases from V and 1 base from J, leaving 23 bases between. Germline CDR1 MGHRA, CDR2 YSYEKL. This CDR3 comprises 18 residues. The CDR3 loop is CASSRASEIPGGTDTQYF. CDR3 nucleotide sequence: TGCGCCAGCAGTAGGGCTAGCGAAATCCCTGGGGGCACAGATACGCAGTATTTT.

The chain is built from TRBV7-9 and TRBJ2-2; 8 positions match TRBD2. The CDR3 runs to 15 residues. CDR1 and CDR2 from the germline V gene are SEHNR and FQNEAQ (reference sequence). V gave up 2 bases and J gave up 9 bases; unmatched junction bases: 8. CDR3 nucleotides: TGTGCCAGCAGCTTAATAAGCGGGGGAGTCCGGGAGCTGTTTTTT. Residues: CASSLISGGVRELFF.

This clone was seen only once. The gene calls are TRBV7-9 and TRBJ2-2; D unresolved. Germline V gives CDR1 SEHNR, CDR2 FQNEAQ (reference sequence). V lost 1 base and J 9 bases, leaving 15 bases between the germline ends. CDR3 length: 15 residues. The CDR3 DNA is TGTGCCAGCAGCTTAGTAGTAGGAGATAGCTGGGAGCTGTTTTTT. Its protein is CASSLVVGDSWELFF.

This sequence joins TRBV2 and TRBJ2-5; 9 positions match TRBD2. This CDR3 comprises 16 residues. The germline CDR1 and CDR2 sequences are SNHLY and FYNNEI. V gave up 6 bases and J gave up 1 base; unmatched junction bases: 9. CDR3 region: CASSRGGAGSQETQYF. The CDR3 bases are TGTGCCAGCAGCCGCGGGGGGGCGGGGAGCCAAGAGACCCAGTACTTC.

The J gene is TRBJ1-2, the V gene TRBV7-2; 8 nucleotides agree with TRBD1. The CDR3 runs 14 residues. Germline loops: CDR1 SGHTA, CDR2 FQGNSA. The ends lost 4 bases at V and 6 bases at J; junction bases unmatched: 7. CDR3 DNA: TGTGCCAGCAGCTCCGAAGGACAGGGTAATGGCTACACCTTC. It translates to CASSSEGQGNGYTF.